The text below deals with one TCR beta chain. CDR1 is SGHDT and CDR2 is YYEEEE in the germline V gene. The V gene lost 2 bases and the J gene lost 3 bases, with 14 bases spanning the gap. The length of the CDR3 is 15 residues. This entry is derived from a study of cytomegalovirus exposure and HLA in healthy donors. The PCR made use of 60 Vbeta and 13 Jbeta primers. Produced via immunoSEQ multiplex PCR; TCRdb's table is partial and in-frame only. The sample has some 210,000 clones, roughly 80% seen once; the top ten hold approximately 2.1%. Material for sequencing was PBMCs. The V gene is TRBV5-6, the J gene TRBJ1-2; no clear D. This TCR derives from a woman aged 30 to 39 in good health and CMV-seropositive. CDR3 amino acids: CASSFGSSDYYGYTF. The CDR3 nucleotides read TGTGCCAGCAGCTTCGGGTCCTCTGATTACTATGGCTACACCTTC.